The 5 T cell receptor beta chains below come from one sample, sequenced in a study of blood T cell repertoires in COVID-19. Produced via immunoSEQ multiplex PCR; TCRdb's table is partial and in-frame only. The sample records about 110,000 clones, around 78% being singletons. Input material: peripheral blood. All receptors derive from a man older than 75 with COVID-19, enrolled during active disease.

This chain links TRBV6-2 or TRBV6-3 with TRBJ2-5; 8 nucleotides match TRBD1. With V trimmed by 4 bases and J by 3 bases, 7 bases remained unmatched. Germline-derived CDR1 and CDR2 are MNHEY and SVGEGT. This CDR3 is 15 amino acids long. The CDR3 DNA sequence: TGTGCCAGCAGTTCGTGGACAGGGACGAAAGAGACCCAGTACTTC. It specifies CASSSWTGTKETQYF.

The table lists this clone with a count of one. The chain couples TRBV2 to TRBJ2-1, with 8 bases aligning to TRBD2. CDR3 length equals 15 residues. Germline assignment: CDR1 SNHLY and CDR2 FYNNEI. The V gene end was trimmed by 3 bases and the J gene end by 9 bases; junction bases not matched to a gene: 10. Written as DNA, the CDR3 is TGTGCCAGCAGTGATCGAACTAGCGGCCCCCGTGAGCAGTTCTTC. It yields the protein CASSDRTSGPREQFF.

V gene TRBV7-6 combines with J gene TRBJ1-5; D call uncertain. The CDR3 covers 17 residues. V was pared by 5 bases and J by 1 base, with 18 bases between. In germline, CDR1 is SGHVS, CDR2 FNYEAQ. DNA for the CDR3: TGTGCCAGCAGCCCTCGATTTGCGGGGAAAAGCAATCAGCCCCAGCATTTT. This translates into CASSPRFAGKSNQPQHF.

This clone was seen many times. The J gene is TRBJ2-7, the V gene TRBV25-1; D is unclear. Germline V lookup: CDR1 MGHDK, CDR2 SYGVNS. The CDR3 is made up of 12 amino acids. Trimming stripped 4 bases from V and 2 bases from J, with 6 bases between. Here the CDR3 DNA reads TGTGCCAGCAGTGTAACTCCCTACGAGCAGTACTTC. It yields the protein CASSVTPYEQYF.

The CDR3 nucleotides read TGCGCCAGCAGCTCAGGAACAGGGGTCCAACGGGAGCAGTACTTC. It translates to CASSSGTGVQREQYF. The chain employs TRBV5-1 and TRBJ2-7; TRBD1 aligns across 7 bases. The ends lost 3 bases at V and 7 bases at J; junction bases unmatched: 13. CDR1 is SGHRS and CDR2 is YFSETQ in the germline V gene. The CDR3 length is 15 residues.